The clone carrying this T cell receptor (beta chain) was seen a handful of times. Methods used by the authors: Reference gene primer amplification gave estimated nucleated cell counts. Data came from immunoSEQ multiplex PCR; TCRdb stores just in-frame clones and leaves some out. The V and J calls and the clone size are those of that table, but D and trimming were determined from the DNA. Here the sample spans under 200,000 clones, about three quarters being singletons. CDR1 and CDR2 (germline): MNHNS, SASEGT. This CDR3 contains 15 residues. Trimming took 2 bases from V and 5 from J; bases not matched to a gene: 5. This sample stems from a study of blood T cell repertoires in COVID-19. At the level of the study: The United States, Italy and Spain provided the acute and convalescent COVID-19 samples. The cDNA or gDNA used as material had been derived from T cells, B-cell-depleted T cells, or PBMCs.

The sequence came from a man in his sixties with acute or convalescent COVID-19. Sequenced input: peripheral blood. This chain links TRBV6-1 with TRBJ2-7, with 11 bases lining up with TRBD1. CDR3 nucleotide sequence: TGTGCCAGCAGTGAATGGGACAGGGGGATCCACGAGCAGTACTTC. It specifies CASSEWDRGIHEQYF.